This TCR beta chain was profiled in a study of blood T cell repertoires in COVID-19. Across the study: Whether acute or convalescent, the COVID-19 samples came from the United States, Italy and Spain. PBMCs, B-cell-depleted T cells, or T cells were the source of the cDNA or gDNA that made up the material.

Measured with immunoSEQ multiplex PCR; TCRdb has only the in-frame clones, and not every one. The table includes over 200,000 clones, about 85% detected once. This clone was seen a single time. Germline values: CDR1 SEHNR, CDR2 FQNEAQ (reference sequence). The CDR3 extends over 13 amino acids. V lost 8 bases, J lost 6 bases, and 16 bases lay in between. The chain links TRBV7-9 to TRBJ1-2; a possible D gene is TRBD1 (5 bases). Sequencing used peripheral blood. The TCR was taken from a woman between 18 and 30 years old who had recovered from COVID-19. This chain's CDR3 is CASGPGGVHGYTF. CDR3 sequence (DNA): TGTGCCAGCGGGCCGGGAGGGGTGCATGGCTACACCTTC.